This note documents a single TCR beta chain sequence. Its specificity is unknown. This CDR3 is built from 14 residues. Germline assignment: CDR1 SGHRS and CDR2 YFSETQ. V lost 2 bases and J lost 6; bases outside the gene matches: 5. This entry is derived from a study of cytomegalovirus exposure and HLA in healthy donors. Findings and limits, study-wide: Available immune exposure information covered CMV serostatus only. Later analysis found that TCR beta chains associated with HLA were more clonally expanded than other, equally common chains. It was taken for granted in presence/absence analyses that sequencing depth across donors was roughly uniform.

Amplification used 60 Vbeta primers and 13 Jbeta primers. Assay used: immunoSEQ multiplex PCR; TCRdb lists only in-frame clones, some missing. The sample has 75,000 to 100,000 clones, about three quarters seen once. The sample consisted of PBMCs. This rearrangement joins TRBV5-1 to TRBJ2-3, with 8 bases aligning to TRBD1. This sequence originates from a man aged 40-49 years in good health and CMV-seronegative. CDR3 nucleotides: TGCGCCAGCAGCTTACGACAGGGGATGGATACGCAGTATTTT. Protein product: CASSLRQGMDTQYF.